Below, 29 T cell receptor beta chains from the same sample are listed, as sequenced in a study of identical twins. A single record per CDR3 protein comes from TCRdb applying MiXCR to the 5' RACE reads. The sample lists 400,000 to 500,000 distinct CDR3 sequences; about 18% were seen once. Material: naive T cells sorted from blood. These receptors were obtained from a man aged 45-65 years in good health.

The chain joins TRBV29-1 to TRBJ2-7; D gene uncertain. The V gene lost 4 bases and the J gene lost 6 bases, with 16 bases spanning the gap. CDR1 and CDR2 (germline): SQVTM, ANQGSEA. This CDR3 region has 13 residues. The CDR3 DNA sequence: TGCAGCGTTGTTTATTTTGAGAAGCGCGAGCAGTACTTC. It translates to CSVVYFEKREQYF.

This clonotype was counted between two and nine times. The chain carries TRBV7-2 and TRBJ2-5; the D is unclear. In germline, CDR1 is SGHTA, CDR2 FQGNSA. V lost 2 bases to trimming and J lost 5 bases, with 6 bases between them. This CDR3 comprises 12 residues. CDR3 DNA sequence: TGTGCCAGCAGCTTACCTCTGGAGACCCAGTACTTC. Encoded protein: CASSLPLETQYF.

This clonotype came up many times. CDR3 sequence: CASSFDREEQYF. As DNA, the CDR3 is TGTGCCAGCAGTTTTGACAGGGAAGAGCAGTACTTC. The chain links TRBV12-3 or TRBV12-4 to TRBJ2-7; 7 positions match TRBD1. The CDR3 has 12 residues. J was trimmed by 7 bases and V by 3 bases; bases with no gene match: 3.

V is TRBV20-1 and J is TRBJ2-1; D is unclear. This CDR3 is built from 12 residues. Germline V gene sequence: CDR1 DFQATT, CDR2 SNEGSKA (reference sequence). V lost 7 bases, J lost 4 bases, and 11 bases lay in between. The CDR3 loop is CSGAVSYNEQFF. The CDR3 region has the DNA TGCAGTGGCGCGGTCTCTTACAATGAGCAGTTCTTC.

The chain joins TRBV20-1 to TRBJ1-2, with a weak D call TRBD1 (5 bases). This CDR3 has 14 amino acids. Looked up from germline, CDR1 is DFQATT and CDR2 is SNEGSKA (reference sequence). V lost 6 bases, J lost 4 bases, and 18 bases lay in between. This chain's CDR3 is CSAFGDQRPYGYTF. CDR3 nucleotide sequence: TGCAGTGCCTTTGGGGACCAGAGGCCCTATGGCTACACCTTC.

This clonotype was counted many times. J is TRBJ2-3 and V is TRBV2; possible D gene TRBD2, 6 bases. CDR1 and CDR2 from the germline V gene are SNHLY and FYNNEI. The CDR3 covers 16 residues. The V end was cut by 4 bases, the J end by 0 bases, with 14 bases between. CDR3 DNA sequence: TGTGCCAGCAGTGGTTTTGGGAGCGGGAGCACAGATACGCAGTATTTT. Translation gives CASSGFGSGSTDTQYF.

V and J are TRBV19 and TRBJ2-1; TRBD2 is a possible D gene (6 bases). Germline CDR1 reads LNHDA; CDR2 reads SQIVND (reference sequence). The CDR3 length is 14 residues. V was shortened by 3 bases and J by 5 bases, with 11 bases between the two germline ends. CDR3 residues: CASSIWRDHNEQFF. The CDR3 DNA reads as TGTGCCAGTAGTATCTGGAGGGACCACAATGAGCAGTTCTTC.

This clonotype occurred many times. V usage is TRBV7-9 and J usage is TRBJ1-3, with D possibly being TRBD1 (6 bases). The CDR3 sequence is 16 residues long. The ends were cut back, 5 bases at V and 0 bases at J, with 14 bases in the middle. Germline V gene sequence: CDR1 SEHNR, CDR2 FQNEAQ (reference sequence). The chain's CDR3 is CASSTRQDYSGNTIYF. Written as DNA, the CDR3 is TGTGCCAGCAGCACCCGACAGGATTACTCTGGAAACACCATATATTTT.

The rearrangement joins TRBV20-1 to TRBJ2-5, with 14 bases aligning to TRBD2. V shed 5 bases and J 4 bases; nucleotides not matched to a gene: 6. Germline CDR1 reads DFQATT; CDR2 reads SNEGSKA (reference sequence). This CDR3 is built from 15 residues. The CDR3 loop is CSAALGTSGRETQYF. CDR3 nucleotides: TGCAGTGCTGCGCTGGGGACTAGCGGGAGAGAGACCCAGTACTTC.

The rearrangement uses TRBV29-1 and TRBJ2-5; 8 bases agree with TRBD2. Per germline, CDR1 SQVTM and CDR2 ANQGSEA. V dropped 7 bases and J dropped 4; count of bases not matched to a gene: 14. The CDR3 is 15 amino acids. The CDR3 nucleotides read TGCAGCGCGGGAGGCGGTCTAGCGGGTACAGAGACCCAGTACTTC. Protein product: CSAGGGLAGTETQYF.

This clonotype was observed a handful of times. CDR3 sequence: CASSLPGDTIYF. Written as DNA, the CDR3 is TGTGCCAGCAGCCTGCCCGGAGACACCATATATTTT. The chain has TRBV7-9 and TRBJ1-3; D unclear. This CDR3 comprises 12 residues. The germline V and J ends were trimmed by 5 bases and 8 bases, with 10 bases remaining between them. The germline gives CDR1 SEHNR, CDR2 FQNEAQ (reference sequence).

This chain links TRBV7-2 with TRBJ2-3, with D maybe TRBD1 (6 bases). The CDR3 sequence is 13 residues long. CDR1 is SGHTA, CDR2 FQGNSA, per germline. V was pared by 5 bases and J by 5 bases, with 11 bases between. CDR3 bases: TGTGCCAGCAGCGCGCAGGGGAGAGATACGCAGTATTTT. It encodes CASSAQGRDTQYF.

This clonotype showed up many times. CDR3 amino acids: CASSYFTDTQYF. CDR3 in DNA: TGTGCCAGCAGCTATTTCACAGATACGCAGTATTTT. The rearrangement links TRBV7-2 to TRBJ2-3; unclear D gene. CDR1 is SGHTA and CDR2 is FQGNSA in the germline V gene. CDR3 length: 12 residues. V lost 4 bases and J 2 bases, leaving 4 bases between the germline ends.

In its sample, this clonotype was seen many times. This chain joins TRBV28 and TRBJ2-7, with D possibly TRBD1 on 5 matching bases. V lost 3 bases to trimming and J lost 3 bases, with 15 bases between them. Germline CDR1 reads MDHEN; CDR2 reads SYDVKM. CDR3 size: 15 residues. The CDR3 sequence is CASSLYTGRVYEQYF. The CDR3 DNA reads TGTGCCAGCAGTTTGTACACAGGAAGGGTCTACGAGCAGTACTTC.

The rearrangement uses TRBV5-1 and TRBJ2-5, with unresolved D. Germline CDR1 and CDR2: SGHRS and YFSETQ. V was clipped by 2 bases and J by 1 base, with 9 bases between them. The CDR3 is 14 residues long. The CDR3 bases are TGCGCCAGCAGCTTTCAGGTGGGCCAAGAGACCCAGTACTTC. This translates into CASSFQVGQETQYF. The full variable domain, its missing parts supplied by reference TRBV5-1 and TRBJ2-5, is KAGVTQTPRYLIKTRGQQVTLSCSPISGHRSVSWYQQTPGQGLQFLFEYFSETQRNKGNFPGRFSGRQFSNSRSEMNVSTLELGDSALYLCASSFQVGQETQYFGPGTRLLVL.

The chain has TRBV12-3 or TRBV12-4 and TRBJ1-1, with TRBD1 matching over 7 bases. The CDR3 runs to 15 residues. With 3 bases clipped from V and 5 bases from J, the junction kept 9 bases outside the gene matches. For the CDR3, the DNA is TGTGCCAGCAGTTTTCACGAGGGGGCGCGTACTGAAGCTTTCTTT. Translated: CASSFHEGARTEAFF.

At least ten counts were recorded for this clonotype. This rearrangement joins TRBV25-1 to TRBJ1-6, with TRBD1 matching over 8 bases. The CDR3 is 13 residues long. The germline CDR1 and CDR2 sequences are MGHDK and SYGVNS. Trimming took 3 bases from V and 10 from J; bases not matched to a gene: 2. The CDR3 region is CASSETGVSPLHF. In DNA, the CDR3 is TGTGCCAGCAGTGAGACAGGGGTCTCACCCCTCCACTTT.

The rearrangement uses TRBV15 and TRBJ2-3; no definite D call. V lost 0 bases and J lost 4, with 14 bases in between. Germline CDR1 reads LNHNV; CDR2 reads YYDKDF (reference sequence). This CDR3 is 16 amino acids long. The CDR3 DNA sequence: TGTGCCACCAGCAGAGATTTGAAGGGATCCGCAGATACGCAGTATTTT. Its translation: CATSRDLKGSADTQYF.

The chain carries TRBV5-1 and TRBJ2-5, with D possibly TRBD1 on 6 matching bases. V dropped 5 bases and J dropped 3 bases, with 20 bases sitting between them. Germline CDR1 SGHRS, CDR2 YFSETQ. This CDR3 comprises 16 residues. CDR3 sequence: CASSLQGNVEKETQYF. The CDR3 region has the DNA TGCGCCAGCAGTTTGCAGGGGAACGTTGAAAAAGAGACCCAGTACTTC. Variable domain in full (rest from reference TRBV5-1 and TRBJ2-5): KAGVTQTPRYLIKTRGQQVTLSCSPISGHRSVSWYQQTPGQGLQFLFEYFSETQRNKGNFPGRFSGRQFSNSRSEMNVSTLELGDSALYLCASSLQGNVEKETQYFGPGTRLLVL.

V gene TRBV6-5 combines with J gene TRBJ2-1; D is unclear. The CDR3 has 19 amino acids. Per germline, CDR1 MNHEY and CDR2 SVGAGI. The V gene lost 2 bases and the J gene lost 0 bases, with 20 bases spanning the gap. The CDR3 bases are TGTGCCAGCAGTTACGTCGGGTTAGCAGTACAGAGCTCCTACAATGAGCAGTTCTTC. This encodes CASSYVGLAVQSSYNEQFF.

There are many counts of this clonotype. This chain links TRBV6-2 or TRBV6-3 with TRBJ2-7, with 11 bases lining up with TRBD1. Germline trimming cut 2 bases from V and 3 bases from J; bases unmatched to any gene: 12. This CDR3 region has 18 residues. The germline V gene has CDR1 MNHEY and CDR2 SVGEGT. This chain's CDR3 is CASSYPRTGGADFYEQYF. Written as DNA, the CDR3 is TGTGCCAGCAGTTACCCCCGGACAGGGGGCGCGGATTTCTACGAGCAGTACTTC.

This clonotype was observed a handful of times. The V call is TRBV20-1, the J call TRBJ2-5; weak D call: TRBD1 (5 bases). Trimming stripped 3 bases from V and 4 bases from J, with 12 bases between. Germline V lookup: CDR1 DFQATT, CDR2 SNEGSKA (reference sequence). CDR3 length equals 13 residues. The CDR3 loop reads CSASRNRRETQYF. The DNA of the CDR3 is TGCAGTGCTAGTCGTAACAGGAGAGAGACCCAGTACTTC.

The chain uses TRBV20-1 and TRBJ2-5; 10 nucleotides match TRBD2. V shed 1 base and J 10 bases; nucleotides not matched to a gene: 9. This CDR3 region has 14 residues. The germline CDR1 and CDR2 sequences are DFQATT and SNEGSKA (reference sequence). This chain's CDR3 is CSARGLAGRGIQYF. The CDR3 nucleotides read TGCAGTGCTAGAGGACTAGCGGGCAGGGGGATCCAGTACTTC.

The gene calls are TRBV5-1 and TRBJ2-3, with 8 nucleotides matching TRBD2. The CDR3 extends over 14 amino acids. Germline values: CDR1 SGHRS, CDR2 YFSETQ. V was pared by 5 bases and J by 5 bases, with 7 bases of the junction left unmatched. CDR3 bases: TGCGCCAGCAGACCGGGACGGGAGGGAGATACGCAGTATTTT. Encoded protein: CASRPGREGDTQYF.

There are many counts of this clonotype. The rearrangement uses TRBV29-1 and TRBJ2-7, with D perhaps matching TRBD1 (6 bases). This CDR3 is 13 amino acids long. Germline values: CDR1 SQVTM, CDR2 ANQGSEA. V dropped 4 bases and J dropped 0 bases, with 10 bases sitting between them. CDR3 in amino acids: CSVAGTLSYEQYF. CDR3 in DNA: TGCAGCGTTGCCGGGACACTCTCCTACGAGCAGTACTTC.

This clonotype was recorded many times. CDR3 bases: TGTGCCAGCAGCCCCGGACAGGGGCGAAATGAAAAACTGTTTTTT. Translated: CASSPGQGRNEKLFF. The chain recombines TRBV6-1 with TRBJ1-4; 9 nucleotides line up with TRBD1. The length of the CDR3 is 15 residues. CDR1 and CDR2 from the germline V gene are MNHNS and SASEGT. The junction had 7 bases not matched to a gene; V was cut back by 6 bases and J by 5 bases.

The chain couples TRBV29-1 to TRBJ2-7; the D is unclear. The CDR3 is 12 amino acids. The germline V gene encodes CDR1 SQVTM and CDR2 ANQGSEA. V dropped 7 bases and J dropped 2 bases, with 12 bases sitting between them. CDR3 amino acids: CSALDGPYEQYF. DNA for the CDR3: TGCAGCGCACTCGACGGCCCCTACGAGCAGTACTTC.

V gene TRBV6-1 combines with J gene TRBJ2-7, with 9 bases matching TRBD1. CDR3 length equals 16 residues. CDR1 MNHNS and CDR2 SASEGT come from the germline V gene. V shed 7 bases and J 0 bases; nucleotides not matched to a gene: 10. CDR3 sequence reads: CASTSLYRGLSYEQYF. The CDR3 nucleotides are TGTGCCAGCACCTCACTATACAGGGGGCTCTCCTACGAGCAGTACTTC.

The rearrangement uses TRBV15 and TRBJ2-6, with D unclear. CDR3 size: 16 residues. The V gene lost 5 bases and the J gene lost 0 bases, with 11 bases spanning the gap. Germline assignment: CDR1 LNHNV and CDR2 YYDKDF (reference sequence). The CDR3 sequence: CATSDNGASGANVLTF. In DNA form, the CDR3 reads TGTGCCACCAGCGACAACGGAGCCTCTGGGGCCAACGTCCTGACTTTC.